These 5 T cell receptor beta chains originate from one sample sequenced in a study of CD8 T cells in Susac syndrome. Reverse transcription of about 0.5 to 1 ug RNA was performed with random hexamers. TCRdb recomputed calls from the immunoSEQ multiplex PCR reads with MiXCR, one row per CDR3 protein. The repertoire has roughly 180,000 distinct CDR3 sequences, about 95% of them found once; the top ten carry 0.1%. Sequencing was performed on CD4+ T cells from PBMCs. Receptors were obtained from a human donor in good health.

V usage is TRBV24-1 and J usage is TRBJ2-3; TRBD1 is a possible D gene (6 bases). The germline V gene encodes CDR1 KGHDR and CDR2 SFDVKD. The CDR3 is 14 residues long. Trimming stripped 6 bases from V and 0 bases from J, with 9 bases between. CDR3 bases: TGTGCCACCAGTAGGCAGGGGAGCACAGATACGCAGTATTTT. Translated, it gives CATSRQGSTDTQYF.

This rearrangement joins TRBV7-9 to TRBJ2-7; D uncertain. CDR1 is SEHNR and CDR2 is FQNEAQ in the germline V gene (reference sequence). Deletions cut 4 bases from V and 0 bases from J, with 10 bases between. The length of the CDR3 is 14 residues. CDR3 nucleotides: TGTGCCAGCAGCTCCCTAACGAGCTCCTACGAGCAGTACTTC. It encodes CASSSLTSSYEQYF.

The chain combines TRBV9 with TRBJ1-3; possibly TRBD1 for D (6 bases). The V and J ends lost 3 bases and 3 bases respectively, with 13 bases between them. Germline CDR1 and CDR2: SGDLS and YYNGEE. The CDR3 spans 15 residues. CDR3 DNA: TGTGCCAGCAGCGGACGAGGACAGATTGGAAACACCATATATTTT. Protein: CASSGRGQIGNTIYF.

The chain couples TRBV7-9 to TRBJ2-6; TRBD1 matches at 8 bases. Per the germline V gene, CDR1 is SEHNR and CDR2 is FQNEAQ (reference sequence). The CDR3 contains 17 residues. With V trimmed by 4 bases and J by 0 bases, 5 bases remained unmatched. In DNA, the CDR3 is TGTGCCAGCAGCTCAGGGGGCCATTCCTCTGGGGCCAACGTCCTGACTTTC. This gives the protein CASSSGGHSSGANVLTF.

This clonotype was picked up one time. This chain connects TRBV6-2 or TRBV6-3 to TRBJ2-5, with TRBD1 identical over 7 bases. Germline V CDR1 and CDR2: MNHEY, SVGEGT. After removal of 6 bases from V and 5 bases from J, the junction contained 9 bases not matched to a gene. The CDR3 contains 14 residues. CDR3 in amino acids: CASSGRQGLETQYF. The CDR3 DNA follows: TGTGCCAGCAGCGGTAGACAGGGTTTGGAGACCCAGTACTTC.